This TCR beta chain derives from a study of T cell repertoires in cytomegalovirus infection. Study-level information: Through public TCR beta signatures, both CMV infection and matching HLA type were indicated.

MiXCR, applied by TCRdb to the reads, yields one record per CDR3 protein. The sample shows around 440,000 distinct CDR3 sequences, approximately 10% of them seen only once. This clonotype was counted many times. The CDR3 has 16 residues. Germline V gives CDR1 MDHEN, CDR2 SYDVKM. The V end was cut by 6 bases, the J end by 9 bases, with 24 bases between. Sample: PBMCs. The TCR was taken from a human donor in good health (CMV status not recorded). Some clones in this sample may be carry-over from other donors' samples. The chain employs TRBV28 and TRBJ2-1; D perhaps matches TRBD2 (6 bases). The CDR3 DNA is TGTGCCAGCAGCCCTACCCTGGGCGGGGTGACGGGTGAGCAGTTCTTC. The encoded protein is CASSPTLGGVTGEQFF.